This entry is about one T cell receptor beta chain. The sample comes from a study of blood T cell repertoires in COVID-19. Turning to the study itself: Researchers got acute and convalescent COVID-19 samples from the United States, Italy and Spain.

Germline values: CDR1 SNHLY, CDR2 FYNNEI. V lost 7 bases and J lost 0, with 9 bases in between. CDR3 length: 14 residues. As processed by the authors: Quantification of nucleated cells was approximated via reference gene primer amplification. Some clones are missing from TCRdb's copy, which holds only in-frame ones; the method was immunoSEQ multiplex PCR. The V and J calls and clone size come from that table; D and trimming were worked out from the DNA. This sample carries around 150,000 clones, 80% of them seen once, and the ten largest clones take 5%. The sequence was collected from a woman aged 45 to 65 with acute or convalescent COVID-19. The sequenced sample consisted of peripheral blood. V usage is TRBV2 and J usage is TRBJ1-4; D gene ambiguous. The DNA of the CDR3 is TGTGCCAGCATCCTTCCAGCAACTAATGAAAAACTGTTTTTT. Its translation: CASILPATNEKLFF.